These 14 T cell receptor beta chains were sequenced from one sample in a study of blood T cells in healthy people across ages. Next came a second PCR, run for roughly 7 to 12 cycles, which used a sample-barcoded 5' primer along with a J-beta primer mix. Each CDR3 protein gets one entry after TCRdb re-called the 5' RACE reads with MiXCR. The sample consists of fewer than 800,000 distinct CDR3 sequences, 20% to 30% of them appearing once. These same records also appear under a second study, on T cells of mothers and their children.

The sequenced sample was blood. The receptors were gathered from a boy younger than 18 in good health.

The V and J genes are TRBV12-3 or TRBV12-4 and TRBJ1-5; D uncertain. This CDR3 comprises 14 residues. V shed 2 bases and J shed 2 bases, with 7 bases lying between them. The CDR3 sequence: CASSLSVGNQPQHF. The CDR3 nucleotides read TGTGCCAGCAGTTTATCGGTCGGCAATCAGCCCCAGCATTTT.

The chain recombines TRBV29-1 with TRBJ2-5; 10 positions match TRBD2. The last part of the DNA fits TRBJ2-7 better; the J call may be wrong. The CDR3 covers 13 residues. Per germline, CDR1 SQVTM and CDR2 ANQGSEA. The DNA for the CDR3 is TGCAGCGTTGAGCTAGCGGGAGTATTCGAGCAGTACTTC. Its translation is CSVELAGVFEQYF.

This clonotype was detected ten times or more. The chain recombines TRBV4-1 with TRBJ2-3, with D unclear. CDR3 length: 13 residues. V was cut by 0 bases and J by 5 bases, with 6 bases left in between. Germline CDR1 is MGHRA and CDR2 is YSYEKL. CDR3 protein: CASSQDGGDTQYF. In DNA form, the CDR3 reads TGCGCCAGCAGCCAAGATGGCGGAGATACGCAGTATTTT.

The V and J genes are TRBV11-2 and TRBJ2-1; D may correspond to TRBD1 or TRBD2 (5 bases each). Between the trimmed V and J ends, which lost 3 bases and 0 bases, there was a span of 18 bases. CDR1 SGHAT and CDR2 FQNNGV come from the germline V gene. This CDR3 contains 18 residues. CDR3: CASSLRGTSASSYNEQFF. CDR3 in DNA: TGTGCCAGCAGCTTGAGGGGAACTAGTGCCAGCTCCTACAATGAGCAGTTCTTC.

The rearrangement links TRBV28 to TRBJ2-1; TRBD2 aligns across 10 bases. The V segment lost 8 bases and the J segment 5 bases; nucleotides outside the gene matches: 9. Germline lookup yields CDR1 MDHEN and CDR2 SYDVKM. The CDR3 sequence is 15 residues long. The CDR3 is CASGRGSGRNNEQFF. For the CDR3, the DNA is TGTGCCAGCGGCCGCGGTAGCGGGAGGAACAATGAGCAGTTCTTC. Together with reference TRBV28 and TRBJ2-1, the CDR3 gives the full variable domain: DVKVTQSSRYLVKRTGEKVFLECVQDMDHENMFWYRQDPGLGLRLIYFSYDVKMKEKGDIPEGYSVSREKKERFSLILESASTNQTSMYLCASGRGSGRNNEQFFGPGTRLTVL.

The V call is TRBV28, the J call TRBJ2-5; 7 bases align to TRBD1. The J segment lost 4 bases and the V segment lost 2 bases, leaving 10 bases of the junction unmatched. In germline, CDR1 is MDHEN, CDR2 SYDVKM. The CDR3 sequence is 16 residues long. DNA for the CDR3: TGTGCCAGCAGTTTACCGGGCACAGGGGTGGGAGAGACCCAGTACTTC. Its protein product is CASSLPGTGVGETQYF.

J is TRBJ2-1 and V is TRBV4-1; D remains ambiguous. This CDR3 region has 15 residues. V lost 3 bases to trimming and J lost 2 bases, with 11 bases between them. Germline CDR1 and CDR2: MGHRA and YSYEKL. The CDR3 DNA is TGCGCCAGCAGCCACATATCCGTGGCCTACAATGAGCAGTTCTTC. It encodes CASSHISVAYNEQFF.

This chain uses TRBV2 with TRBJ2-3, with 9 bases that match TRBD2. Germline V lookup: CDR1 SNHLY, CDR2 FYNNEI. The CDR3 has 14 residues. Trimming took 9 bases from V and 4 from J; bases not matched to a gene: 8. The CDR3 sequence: CASGAGGPSDTQYF. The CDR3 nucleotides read TGTGCCAGTGGGGCGGGAGGGCCGTCAGATACGCAGTATTTT.

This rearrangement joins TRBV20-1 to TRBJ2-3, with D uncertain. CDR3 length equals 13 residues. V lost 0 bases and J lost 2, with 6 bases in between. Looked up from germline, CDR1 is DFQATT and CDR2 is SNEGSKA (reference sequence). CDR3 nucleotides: TGCAGTGCTAGAGACCCCCTCACAGATACGCAGTATTTT. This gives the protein CSARDPLTDTQYF.

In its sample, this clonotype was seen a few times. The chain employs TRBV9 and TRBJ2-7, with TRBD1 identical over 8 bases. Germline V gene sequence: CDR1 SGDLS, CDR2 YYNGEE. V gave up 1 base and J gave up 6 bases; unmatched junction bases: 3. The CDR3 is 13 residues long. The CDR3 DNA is TGTGCCAGCAGCGTACCAGGGGGCTCCGAGCAGTACTTC. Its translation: CASSVPGGSEQYF.

The CDR3: CASSRIPWDWTVETQYF. CDR3 bases: TGTGCCAGCAGCCGAATACCCTGGGACTGGACGGTGGAGACCCAGTACTTC. The V call is TRBV7-9, the J call TRBJ2-5, with D maybe TRBD2 (6 bases). Trimming shortened V by 5 bases and J by 5 bases, and 24 bases separated the two germline ends. CDR1 is SEHNR and CDR2 is FQNEAQ in the germline V gene (reference sequence). This CDR3 is built from 17 residues.

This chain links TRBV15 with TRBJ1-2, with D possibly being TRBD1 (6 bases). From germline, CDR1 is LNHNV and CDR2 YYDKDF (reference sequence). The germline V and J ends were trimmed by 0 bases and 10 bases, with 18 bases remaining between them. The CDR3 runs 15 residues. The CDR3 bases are TGTGCCACCAGCAGAGATCTAATGGACAGAGATCACTACACCTTC. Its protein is CATSRDLMDRDHYTF.

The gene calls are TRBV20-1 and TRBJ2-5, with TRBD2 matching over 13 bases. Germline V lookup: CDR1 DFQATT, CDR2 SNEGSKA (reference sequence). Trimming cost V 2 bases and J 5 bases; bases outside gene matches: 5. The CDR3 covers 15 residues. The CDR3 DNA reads TGCAGTGCTAGACCCGGGACTAGCGGGGAGGAGACCCAGTACTTC. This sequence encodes CSARPGTSGEETQYF.

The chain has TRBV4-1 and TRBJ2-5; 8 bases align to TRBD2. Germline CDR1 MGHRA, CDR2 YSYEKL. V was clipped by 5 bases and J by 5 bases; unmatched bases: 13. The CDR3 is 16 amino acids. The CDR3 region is CASSDRAGTSGETQYF. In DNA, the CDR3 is TGCGCCAGCAGCGACAGAGCCGGGACTAGTGGCGAGACCCAGTACTTC.